This TCR beta chain derives from a study of blood T cell repertoires in COVID-19. In the study overall: Italy, Spain and the United States were the sources of the convalescent and acute COVID-19 samples. T cells, B-cell-depleted T cells, or PBMCs provided the cDNA or gDNA that served as material.

In the authors' workflow: Quantification of nucleated cells was approximated via reference gene primer amplification. The assay was immunoSEQ multiplex PCR, and TCRdb's table has in-frame clones only and misses some. The DNA was the basis for D and trimming; V, J and clone size are from that table. The sample holds about 400,000 clones; around 84% are singletons and the top ten take over 2.5%. V shed 4 bases, J shed 2 bases, and the junction held 5 bases outside the gene matches. CDR1 is SGHTA, CDR2 FQGTGA, per germline. The CDR3 is 17 residues long. Sequencing input: peripheral blood. V and J are TRBV7-3 and TRBJ2-1, with 13 bases lining up with TRBD2. The sequence was obtained from a human donor in a cohort sampled during active COVID-19. The CDR3 bases are TGTGCCAGCAGCTCCGGACTAGCGGGAGATGCCTACAATGAGCAGTTCTTC. Translation gives CASSSGLAGDAYNEQFF.